What follows describes a single TCR beta chain. There is no known antigen for this receptor. No much larger clonotype is one base removed from it; base qualities were not supplied. Spanning cysteine to phenylalanine, the CDR3 consists of 13 amino acids. CDR3 DNA is the only sequence kept; it has 39 bases, read in frame from the first base. Between the V and J ends, shortened by 0 bases and 4 bases respectively, the junction contains 7 bases. Sequences SGDLS (CDR1) and YYNGEE (CDR2) are obtained from the germline V gene. The sample comes from a study of CD8 T cells in Susac syndrome (dated by TCRdb to about 2019). The study in broad terms: Among the Susac syndrome patients who were sequenced, clinically active disease was present in about six and clinical remission was observed in about eight. At blood withdrawal, Susac syndrome patients were either therapy-naive, taking corticosteroids (in some cases with IVIg as well), or taking IVIg alone. Whether CD8+ T cell activation and differentiation in Susac syndrome was antigen driven was tested using repertoire sequencing. The clonality of the CD8+ T cell repertoire was compared across some eleven healthy donors, about 14 Susac syndrome patients and around 16 multiple sclerosis patients. Points the paper makes about the study in general: The number of individuals in the TCR sequencing and HLA analysis was recognized as being relatively small. Clonal expansion was observed in Susac syndrome CD8+ repertoires, with the highest expansion in CD8+ TEMRA cells and greater expansion in clinically active than in remitting patients. More than 15 Susac-specific public clones were identified in the total CD8+ repertoire, and 5 or 6 Susac-specific public clones were identified in the CD8+ TEMRA repertoire.

RNA was extracted using the RNeasy kit, and roughly 0.5 to 1 ug of the RNA was reverse transcribed with random hexamers. TCR beta CDR3 regions were amplified with the immunoSEQ multiplex PCR assay covering 54 Vbeta and 13 Jbeta segments. To correct PCR amplification bias, a synthetic template baseline was used for both primer optimization and computational correction. As for how the authors treated the data: Reads were annotated to V, D and J genes according to IMGT and were analyzed with immunoSEQ Analyzer, with only productive sequences retained. Clonality was computed as one minus Shannon entropy normalized by log2 of the number of productive unique sequences. Public and private clones were assessed among the 100 most prevalent clones of each patient and control. Susac-specific clones were defined as absent from healthy and MS cohorts, 850 to 1,300 published viral clones and other ImmuneACCESS disease sequences. TCRdb reworked the public reads: Q25 trimming with fastp, MiXCR clone assembly, productive beta chains retained. Every entry covers one CDR3 protein and lists the most common genes and DNA from its rows. The V and J calls were not made by the authors but by TCRdb's processing. This sample comprises roughly 100,000 distinct CDR3 sequences, approximately 93% of them detected only once. Jointly, the top ten make up 0.4% to 0.5% of the sample.

Peripheral blood CD8+ and CD4+ T cells from healthy donors, Susac syndrome patients and multiple sclerosis patients were profiled by high-throughput TCR beta sequencing. The Susac syndrome patients fulfilled recently defined diagnostic criteria for either definite or probable disease. Bulk CD8+ and CD4+ T cells were purified magnetically by negative isolation, whereas CD8+ TEMRA cells were enriched by FACS. Blood was collected in EDTA tubes and processed within 24 hours, with PBMCs isolated through density gradient centrifugation. PBMCs intended for TCR sequencing were frozen in liquid nitrogen and were later thawed in a 37 degrees C water bath. The sorted or isolated CD4+, CD8+ and CD8+ TEMRA cells reached a purity of at least 90%.

The source is a human donor with Susac syndrome. The chain links TRBV9 with TRBJ2-5; the D gene remains uncertain. Sequencing was done on a sample of CD8+ T cells from PBMCs. The CDR3 region: CASSVGAGETQYF. The sequenced DNA: TGTGCCAGCAGCGTAGGAGCCGGAGAGACCCAGTACTTC.